This TCR beta chain was sequenced for a study of T cell responses to AZD1222 COVID-19 vaccine (dated by TCRdb to the early 2020s). Some background on the complete study: AZD1222 recipients with second doses at about 4 weeks or about 12 weeks were pooled, because spike-specific TCR depth and breadth did not differ between schedules. Enrollment into the trials was organized by age into subgroups of 18-55, 56-69 and 70-plus years, and those subgroups contained about 150, 27 and 61 TCR-sequenced participants, respectively. TCR sequencing covered more than 230 trial participants: 200 to 210 given two doses of AZD1222 and around 25 given two doses of MenACWY control vaccine. The paper's findings and limits, for the study overall: Vaccine-associated CD4 TCRs spanned the whole spike protein, with dominant responses in regions 160-218 and 743-854. After two AZD1222 doses, spike-specific TCR breadth and depth were significantly higher than at day 0 and than in MenACWY recipients. Participants were mostly white British, with more females than males. The authors suggested clonal diversity may have been underestimated. In the small 56-69-year group, the increase in depth fell short of significance, most likely because of low power. Reportedly, almost half of the unique spike-specific TCRs recognized epitopes lying outside the regions that are mutated in the B.1.351 and B.1.1.7 variants. Conclusions about previously exposed vaccinees were limited because only six AZD1222 recipients were SARS-CoV-2 seropositive at baseline. Because no day 14 peak-response samples were available, the repertoires could be characterized only after the peak T cell response.

V and J are truncated by 0 bases and 7 bases respectively, leaving an intervening sequence of 7 bases. The CDR3 sequence holds 13 residues, the cysteine and phenylalanine included. Of all the DNA, just the CDR3 is kept, 39 bases in frame from base 1. The CDR1 and CDR2 encoded by the germline V gene (reference sequence) are LNHNV and YYDKDF. The CDR3 regions of human TCRbeta chains were analyzed by immunosequencing. As for the authors' bioinformatics: Repertoire TCRs were matched against a reference library of SARS-CoV-2-specific TCRs generated with the MIRA antigen-specificity platform. Breadth was defined as the fraction of unique TCRs that were SARS-CoV-2-associated, and depth was defined as the fraction of total T cells that were SARS-CoV-2-associated. Using the MIRA data, each spike-specific TCR was mapped to the spike region that the TCR reacts to and placed in a CD4 or CD8 class. Log10-transformed breadth and depth values were compared by one-way ANOVA with Sidak's multiple comparisons tests. TCRdb took over this immuneACCESS table, retaining in-frame rearrangements with V and J assigned. Such tables are incomplete; in checked studies, under half of the missing clones stem from an unresolved V gene, and the remainder is unexplained. For V, J and clone size, that table is used; D and trimming come from the DNA. The sample contains under 130,000 clones, 88% of them found a single time. The ten largest clones add up to about 2.7% of the sample.

In the case of this clone: Its specific antigen is unknown. Nothing much larger sits one base from this clone, and base qualities are not available.

Sample time point, as interpreted from the label and publication: baseline before first vaccination. The vaccinee samples were drawn from two UK trials, COV001 and COV002, one of which was a single-blind randomized controlled phase 2/3 trial testing AZD1222 (ChAdOx1 nCoV-19) in healthy adults. Trial participant PBMC samples were collected at day 0 and day 28 after the second dose for TCRbeta chain sequencing. The chain was built from TRBV15 and TRBJ2-1; the D segment cannot be called with confidence. The TCR was taken from an adult in good health. This material consisted of peripheral blood, taken on day 0 of AZD1222 vaccination. The CDR3 in this case is CATSRDLANEQFF. The nucleotide sequence reads TGTGCCACCAGCAGAGATTTGGCGAATGAGCAGTTCTTC.